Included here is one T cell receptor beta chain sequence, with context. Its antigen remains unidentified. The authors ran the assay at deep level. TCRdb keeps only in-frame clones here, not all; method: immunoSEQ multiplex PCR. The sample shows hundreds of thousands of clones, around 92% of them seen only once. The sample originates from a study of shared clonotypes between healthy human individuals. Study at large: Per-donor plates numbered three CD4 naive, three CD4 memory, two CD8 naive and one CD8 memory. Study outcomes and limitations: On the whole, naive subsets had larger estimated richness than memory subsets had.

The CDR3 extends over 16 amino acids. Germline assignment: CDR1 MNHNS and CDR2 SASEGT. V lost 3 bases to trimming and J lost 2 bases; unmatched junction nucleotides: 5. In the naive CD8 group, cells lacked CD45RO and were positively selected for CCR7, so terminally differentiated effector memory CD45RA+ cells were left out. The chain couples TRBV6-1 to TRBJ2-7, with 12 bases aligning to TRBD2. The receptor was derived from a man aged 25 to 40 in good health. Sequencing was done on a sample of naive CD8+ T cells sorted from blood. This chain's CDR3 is CASSDRLAGATYEQYF. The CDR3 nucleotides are TGTGCCAGCAGTGACAGACTAGCGGGAGCAACCTACGAGCAGTACTTC.